The rows below give T cell receptor beta chains drawn from one sample of a study of identical twins. TCRdb independently ran MiXCR on the 5' RACE reads; one entry per CDR3 protein. The sample lists under 900,000 distinct CDR3 sequences, roughly 18% seen once, with roughly 14% in the top ten. This sample also belongs to another study, concerning T cells expressing NK-cell markers.

The sequenced sample was PBMCs. The receptors here all came from a woman younger than 35 in good health. Both conserved end residues are trimmed from each CDR3. A D gene is named only where the DNA matches it firmly. Some rows mark clone size as missing; the rest say once, few, many or name a class of expanded clone.

clone_size j_call d_call cdr3_length v_call cdr3_aa
. TRBJ2-3 . 12 TRBV7-9 ASTRGGAVNTQY
few TRBJ2-5 . 13 TRBV11-3 ASSLDHGRRETQY
. TRBJ2-1 . 10 TRBV12-3/TRBV12-4 ASSLVDTLPF
. TRBJ2-3 . 11 TRBV20-1 SLKHPSTDTQY
. TRBJ2-1 TRBD1 12 TRBV5-6 ASSSEQGAGEQF
. TRBJ2-1 . 11 TRBV19 ASSISSYNEQF
. TRBJ2-3 TRBD2 12 TRBV20-1 SAQREGGTDTQY
few TRBJ2-7 TRBD2 18 TRBV7-2 ASSLAGWGTSGIRRTEQY
. TRBJ2-1 . 12 TRBV7-6 ASSAGLESDEQF
few TRBJ2-1 . 11 TRBV7-9 ASHSSPHNEQF
. TRBJ1-1 TRBD1 12 TRBV2 ASSGSSRQGSAF